These T cell receptor beta chains were read from a single sample in a study of Graves' ophthalmopathy and Graves' hyperthyroidism. In TCRdb, the multiplex PCR reads were re-called with MiXCR into one record per CDR3 protein. The sample lists some 400,000 distinct CDR3 sequences, 15% to 20% occurring once. Sequencing input: peripheral blood. The receptors come from a woman between 18 and 30 years old with Graves' ophthalmopathy. The CDR3 runs from the conserved cysteine through the conserved F or W. The order of the fields is clone size, V gene, CDR3 protein. Expanded clones are given a class, and other clones once, few, many or no size at all.

clone_size: many
v_call: TRBV27
cdr3_aa: CASSFRDSNYGYTF

clone_size: NA
v_call: TRBV12-3/TRBV12-4
cdr3_aa: CASSYQARVLFF

clone_size: many
v_call: TRBV7-2
cdr3_aa: CASSQKGRTGELFF

clone_size: many
v_call: TRBV6-2/TRBV6-3
cdr3_aa: CASSRTSGPYEQYF

clone_size: NA
v_call: TRBV12-3/TRBV12-4
cdr3_aa: CASSSGEQNQPQHF

clone_size: many
v_call: TRBV28
cdr3_aa: CASRWRGAPTHEQYF

clone_size: many
v_call: TRBV4-1
cdr3_aa: CASSQVRSSPGELFF

clone_size: many
v_call: TRBV18
cdr3_aa: CASSPPGNSNQPQHF

clone_size: many
v_call: TRBV11-1
cdr3_aa: CASSLGPGGRLDTEAFF

clone_size: many
v_call: TRBV6-5
cdr3_aa: CASSYVGQGAGTEAFF

clone_size: many
v_call: TRBV12-3/TRBV12-4
cdr3_aa: CASSLRQLGAYEQYF

clone_size: many
v_call: TRBV14
cdr3_aa: CASSQDPNRQETQYF

clone_size: many
v_call: TRBV30
cdr3_aa: CALERDTEAFF

clone_size: many
v_call: TRBV6-2/TRBV6-3
cdr3_aa: CASRPRDRDNSPLHF